The present T cell receptor beta chain was sequenced within a study of cytomegalovirus exposure and HLA in healthy donors. This clone was seen a handful of times. Primers for the PCR totalled 60 Vbeta and 13 Jbeta. Generated by immunoSEQ multiplex PCR, the TCRdb table keeps only in-frame clones and is missing some. Among about 190,000 clones listed, around 83% were seen once. The sequencing input was PBMCs. The source is a woman between 18 and 29 years old in good health and CMV-seronegative.

The CDR3 loop is CAWSVLQETEAFF. The DNA of the CDR3 is TGTGCCTGGAGTGTACTCCAGGAAACTGAAGCTTTCTTT. V is TRBV30 and J is TRBJ1-1; no clear D gene. The CDR3 has 13 residues. V lost 0 bases and J lost 5, with 10 bases in between. CDR1 is GTSNPN, CDR2 SVGIG, per germline (reference sequence). The variable domain in full, completed from reference TRBV30 and TRBJ1-1, reads SQTIHQWPATLVQPVGSPLSLECTVEGTSNPNLYWYRQAAGRGLQLLFYSVGIGQISSEVPQNLSASRPQDRQFILSSKKLLLSDSGFYLCAWSVLQETEAFFGQGTRLTVV.